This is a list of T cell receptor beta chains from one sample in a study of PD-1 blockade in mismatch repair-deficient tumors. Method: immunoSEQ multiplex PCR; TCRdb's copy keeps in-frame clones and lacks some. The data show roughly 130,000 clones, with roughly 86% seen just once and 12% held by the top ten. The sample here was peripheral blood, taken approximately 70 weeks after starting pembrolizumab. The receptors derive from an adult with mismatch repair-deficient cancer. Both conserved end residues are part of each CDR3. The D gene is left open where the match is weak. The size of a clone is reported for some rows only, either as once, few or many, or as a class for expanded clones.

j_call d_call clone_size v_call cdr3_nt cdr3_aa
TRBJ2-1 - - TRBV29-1 TGCAGCGTCCTGCGGGGGACAGCTTACAATGAGCAGTTCTTC CSVLRGTAYNEQFF
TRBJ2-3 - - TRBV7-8 TGTGCCAGCAGCTCGGGACTCGACAGCCCAGATACGCAGTATTTT CASSSGLDSPDTQYF
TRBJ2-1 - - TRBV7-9 TGTGCCAGCAGCTTAGCGTGGACGGTTTTGGAGACGAATGAGCAGTTCTTC CASSLAWTVLETNEQFF
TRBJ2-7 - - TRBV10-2 TGCGCCAGCAGTGAGGACAGACGTCGGGACGAGCAGTACTTC CASSEDRRRDEQYF
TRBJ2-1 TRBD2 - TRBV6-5 TGTGCCAGCAGTTACTCGTACGGGACTAGCAACAATGAGCAGTTCTTC CASSYSYGTSNNEQFF
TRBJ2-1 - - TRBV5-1 TGCGCCAGCAGCTCGGACGGGAGCTCCTACAATGAGCAGTTCTTC CASSSDGSSYNEQFF
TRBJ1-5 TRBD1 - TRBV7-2 TGTGCCAGCAGCCGACAGGGTTCCAATCAGCCCCAGCATTTT CASSRQGSNQPQHF
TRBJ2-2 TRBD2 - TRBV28 TGTGCCAGCAGTTTACGGCGGGAGCGTCCCAAACCGAACACCGGGGAGCTGTTTTTT CASSLRRERPKPNTGELFF
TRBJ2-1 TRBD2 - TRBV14 TGTGCCAGCAGCCAAGATAGGGTAGCGGGAGAGGGTGAGCAGTTCTTC CASSQDRVAGEGEQFF
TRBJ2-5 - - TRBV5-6 TGTGCCAGCAGCTTGGCCCCCAGGGCGAAGGAGACCCAGTACTTC CASSLAPRAKETQYF
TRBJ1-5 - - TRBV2 TGTGCCAGCAGACACGGGCGGAATAGCAATCAGCCCCAGCATTTT CASRHGRNSNQPQHF
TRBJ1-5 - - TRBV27 TGTGCCAGCAGTTTAAAAGGGATGGTTCAGCCCCAGCATTTT CASSLKGMVQPQHF
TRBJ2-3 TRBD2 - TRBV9 TGTGCCAGCAGCCCATACGCGGGGGGCTCGGGGACAGATACGCAGTATTTT CASSPYAGGSGTDTQYF
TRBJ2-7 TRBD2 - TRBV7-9 TGTGCCAGCAGCCCCACGTCGGGAGGTAACTCCTACGAGCAGTACTTC CASSPTSGGNSYEQYF
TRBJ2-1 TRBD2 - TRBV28 TGTGCCATCGAGGACCGGCGACTAGCGGGTTATGAGCAGTTCTTC CAIEDRRLAGYEQFF
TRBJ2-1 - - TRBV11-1 TGTGCCAGCAGCTTAGCAGGGGTCCACAATGAGCAGTTCTTC CASSLAGVHNEQFF
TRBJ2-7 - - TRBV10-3 TGTGCCATCAGTGAGTCGAAGGACAACTACGAGCAGTACTTC CAISESKDNYEQYF
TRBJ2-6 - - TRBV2 TGTGCCAGCAGTACCTCGGGGTCTGGGGCCAACGTCCTGACTTTC CASSTSGSGANVLTF
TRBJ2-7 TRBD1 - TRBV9 TGTGCCAGCAGCCGATGGGACAGGAGCTCCTACGAGCAGTACTTC CASSRWDRSSYEQYF
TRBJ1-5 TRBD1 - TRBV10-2 TGCGCCAGCAGCGAACAGGGGCGATACAATCAGCCCCAGCATTTT CASSEQGRYNQPQHF
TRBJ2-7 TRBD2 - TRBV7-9 TGTGCCAGCAGCTCCATCGGGACTAGCGGGAGCTACGAGCAGTACTTC CASSSIGTSGSYEQYF
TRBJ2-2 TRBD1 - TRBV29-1 TGCAGCGTCAAAGGCTCACGGGACAGGGCTACCGGGGAGCTGTTTTTT CSVKGSRDRATGELFF
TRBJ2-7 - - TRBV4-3 TGCGCCAGCAGCCAAGATCTAGCTGGGGTGGGGGACGAGCAGTACTTC CASSQDLAGVGDEQYF
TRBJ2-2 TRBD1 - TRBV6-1 TGTGCCAGCAGCCTCGGGACAGGGGGCGTCCGGGAGCTGTTTTTT CASSLGTGGVRELFF
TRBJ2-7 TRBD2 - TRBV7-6 TGTGCCAGCAGCCCTAGCGGGAGCGGGTACGAGCAGTACTTC CASSPSGSGYEQYF
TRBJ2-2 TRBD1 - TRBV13 TGTGCCAGCAGTCATTGGGAGTCAGGGGGCGCCGACACCGGGGAGCTGTTTTTT CASSHWESGGADTGELFF
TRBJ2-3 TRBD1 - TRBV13 TGTGCCAGCAGCTTAGGCGGGACAGAGAGCACAGATACGCAGTATTTT CASSLGGTESTDTQYF
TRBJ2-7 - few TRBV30 TGTGCCTGGAGTAGCCAGCGGAGCTCCTACGAGCAGTACTTC CAWSSQRSSYEQYF
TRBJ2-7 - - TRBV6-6 TGCGCCAGCAGTGATAGTCAGGGTAACGAGCAGTACTTC CASSDSQGNEQYF
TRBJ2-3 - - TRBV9 TGTGCCAGCAGCGTTACGTCCGGGACCTACACAGATACGCAGTATTTT CASSVTSGTYTDTQYF
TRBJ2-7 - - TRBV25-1 TGTGCCAGCAGTCCCCATGGGACGGACGATTACGAGCAGTACTTC CASSPHGTDDYEQYF
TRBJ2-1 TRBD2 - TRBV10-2 TGCGCCAGCGGAGCTAAGCGGGAGGTAAATGAGCAGTTCTTC CASGAKREVNEQFF
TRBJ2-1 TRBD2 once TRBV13 TGTGCCAGCACTTCTCCTACTAGCGGGAGTTACAATGAGCAGTTCTTC CASTSPTSGSYNEQFF
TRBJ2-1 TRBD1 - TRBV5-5 TGTGCCAGCAGCCCCCAGGGGGCGGTTGAGTTCTTC CASSPQGAVEFF
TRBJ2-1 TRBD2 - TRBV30 TGTGCCTGGACTAGCGGGAGGCCTTTGGATGAGCAGTTCTTC CAWTSGRPLDEQFF
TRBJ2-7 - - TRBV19 TGTGCCAGTAGTTCCCCCGGGAAAGACCACTACGAGCAGTACTTC CASSSPGKDHYEQYF
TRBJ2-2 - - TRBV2 TGTGCCAGCAGCCCACAGGATCCCGGGGAGCTGTTTTTT CASSPQDPGELFF
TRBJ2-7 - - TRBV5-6 TGTGCCAGCAGCCTAAACAGGGAACGGTCCTACGAGCAGTACTTC CASSLNRERSYEQYF
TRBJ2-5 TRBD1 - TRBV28 TGTGCCAGCGGCGCAGGGGGCTGGATTCGGGAGACCCAGTACTTC CASGAGGWIRETQYF
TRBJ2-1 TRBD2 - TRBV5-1 TGCGCCAGCAGCTTTCCTAGCGGGGATAAGGAGCAGTTCTTC CASSFPSGDKEQFF
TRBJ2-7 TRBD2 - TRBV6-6 TGTGCCAGCAGTTACGATGGGAGGGGTTACGAGCAGTACTTC CASSYDGRGYEQYF
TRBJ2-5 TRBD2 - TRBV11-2 TGTGCCAGCAGCTTGACTAGCAGTCGCGGGGCCCAGTACTTC CASSLTSSRGAQYF
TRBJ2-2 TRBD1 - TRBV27 TGTGCCAGCAGTCATATCATGGCCGGGACAGGGGGCTTCCGGGAGCTGTTTTTT CASSHIMAGTGGFRELFF
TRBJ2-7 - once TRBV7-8 TGTGCCAGCAGCCCCTGGCTGGAGTTCCCCTACGAGCAGTACTTC CASSPWLEFPYEQYF
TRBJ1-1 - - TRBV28 TGTGCCAGCAGTTTGTACGGACAGCCCGAGGCTTTCTTT CASSLYGQPEAFF
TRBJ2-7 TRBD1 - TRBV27 TGTGCCAGCAGAATGACAGGGGGCTATTACGAGCAGTACTTC CASRMTGGYYEQYF
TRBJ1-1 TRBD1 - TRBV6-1 TGTGCCAGCAGTGAAGGGACAGGGCGGCACACTGAAGCTTTCTTT CASSEGTGRHTEAFF
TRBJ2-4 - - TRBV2 TGTGCCACCGCGCAGGCCTCGCACGACAGGCAGTACTTC CATAQASHDRQYF
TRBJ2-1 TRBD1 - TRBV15 TGTGCCACCAGCAGAGTCCGACAGGGTAGGGGCAATGAGCAGTTCTTC CATSRVRQGRGNEQFF
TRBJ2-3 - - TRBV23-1 TGCGCCAGCAGTCCGACGGGACACCAAACAGATACGCAGTATTTT CASSPTGHQTDTQYF
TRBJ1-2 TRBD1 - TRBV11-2 TGTGCCAGCAGTCCCTCTTTGACAGGGGGCCTTGATGGCTACACCTTC CASSPSLTGGLDGYTF
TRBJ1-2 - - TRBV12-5 TGTGCTAGTGCCCTGAGCCTCGGGTCGGTAGGGCTAGGTGGCTACACCTTC CASALSLGSVGLGGYTF
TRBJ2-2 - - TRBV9 TGTGCCAGCAGCGTAAGTATTGCGAACCATTTGACCGAGAACACCGGGGAGCTGTTTTTT CASSVSIANHLTENTGELFF
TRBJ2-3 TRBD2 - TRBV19 TGTGCCAGTAAACAAACTAGCGGGAGATACGATACGCAGTATTTT CASKQTSGRYDTQYF
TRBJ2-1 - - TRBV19 TGTGCCAGTAGTATAGCCCAGGGGGGAGGGGCCTACAATGAGCAGTTCTTC CASSIAQGGGAYNEQFF
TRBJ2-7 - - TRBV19 TGTGCCAGTAGCAGTACCGGGACGGCCCTCTACGAGCAGTACTTC CASSSTGTALYEQYF
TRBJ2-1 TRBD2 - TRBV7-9 TGTGCCAGCAGCTCCCTCCTAGCGGGAGAAGGGGAGCAGTTCTTC CASSSLLAGEGEQFF
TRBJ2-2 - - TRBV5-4 TGTGCCAGCAGCTTCCGGGGGAACACCGGGGAGCTGTTTTTT CASSFRGNTGELFF
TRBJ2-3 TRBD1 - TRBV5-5 TGTGCCAGCAGCCAGGGACAGGGTAGCACAGATACGCAGTATTTT CASSQGQGSTDTQYF